The rows below give T cell receptor beta chains drawn from one sample of a study of identical twins' blood T cells. From the 5' RACE reads, TCRdb called clonotypes with MiXCR, one entry per CDR3 protein. The repertoire consists of roughly 340,000 distinct CDR3 sequences, with over 25% occurring once and the leading ten covering about 6.1%. Sequencing input: PBMCs. All receptors come from a woman aged 18-49 years in good health. CDR3s include the opening cysteine and the closing phenylalanine or tryptophan. A D gene is named only where the DNA matches it firmly. Clone size, where shown, is once, few, many, or a class for clones that have expanded.

clone size	V gene	D gene	J gene	CDR3 protein	CDR3 DNA
few	TRBV5-6	-	TRBJ2-1	CASSFGKYSYNEQFF	TGTGCCAGCAGCTTCGGTAAATACTCCTACAATGAGCAGTTCTTC
-	TRBV27	TRBD1	TRBJ2-7	CASSLSIQGDRVSREQYF	TGTGCCAGCAGTTTATCGATTCAAGGGGACAGGGTGAGTCGCGAGCAGTACTTC
once	TRBV20-1	-	TRBJ1-3	CSASRAGLVSSGNTIYF	TGCAGTGCTAGTAGGGCGGGGTTAGTGAGCTCTGGAAACACCATATATTTT
-	TRBV7-9	-	TRBJ1-1	CASSLGVRITEAFF	TGTGCCAGCAGCTTAGGGGTTAGGATCACTGAAGCTTTCTTT
-	TRBV6-2/TRBV6-3	-	TRBJ1-1	CASSYGFRTEAFF	TGTGCCAGCAGTTACGGGTTCCGGACTGAAGCTTTCTTT
-	TRBV20-1	-	TRBJ1-1	CSVMASTEAFF	TGCAGTGTCATGGCAAGCACTGAAGCTTTCTTT
-	TRBV11-2	-	TRBJ1-4	CASGLGGSLNEKLFF	TGTGCCAGCGGCTTAGGAGGCAGCTTAAATGAAAAACTGTTTTTT
few	TRBV5-1	TRBD2	TRBJ2-1	CASSLGSGRAIYNEQFF	TGCGCCAGCAGCTTGGGGAGCGGGAGGGCTATATACAATGAGCAGTTCTTC
-	TRBV4-1	-	TRBJ1-2	CASSLDRRVDDYGYTF	TGCGCCAGCAGCCTAGATCGTCGGGTGGACGACTATGGCTACACCTTC
-	TRBV29-1	-	TRBJ2-1	CSVDPLDASSYNEQFF	TGCAGCGTTGACCCCCTGGACGCGAGCTCCTACAATGAGCAGTTCTTC
few	TRBV6-5	-	TRBJ2-2	CASGTARDTGELFF	TGTGCCAGCGGGACTGCCCGTGACACCGGGGAGCTGTTTTTT
few	TRBV7-9	-	TRBJ1-4	CASSFRGTNEKLFF	TGTGCCAGCAGCTTCCGAGGAACTAATGAAAAACTGTTTTTT
many	TRBV3-1	-	TRBJ2-7	CASSPDGPYEQYF	TGTGCCAGCAGCCCGGACGGACCCTACGAGCAGTACTTC
-	TRBV6-5	-	TRBJ2-1	CASSYARTVNEQFF	TGTGCCAGCAGTTACGCCAGGACCGTCAATGAGCAGTTCTTC
few	TRBV13	-	TRBJ2-3	CASSPEDQDTQYF	TGTGCCAGCAGCCCCGAGGACCAAGATACGCAGTATTTT
few	TRBV9	-	TRBJ2-3	CASSVEGGPGDTQYF	TGTGCCAGCAGCGTAGAGGGGGGCCCCGGAGATACGCAGTATTTT
many	TRBV4-1	-	TRBJ2-3	CASSQESRDTQYF	TGCGCCAGCAGCCAAGAATCGAGAGATACGCAGTATTTT
many	TRBV29-1	-	TRBJ1-1	CSVGEDSTLEAFF	TGCAGCGTGGGGGAAGATTCTACGCTTGAAGCTTTCTTT
few	TRBV5-1	-	TRBJ1-1	CASSLAVQVMNTEAFF	TGCGCCAGCAGCTTGGCCGTACAGGTGATGAACACTGAAGCTTTCTTT
few	TRBV2	-	TRBJ2-3	CASRTGGIGDTQYF	TGTGCCAGCAGGACTGGGGGGATAGGAGATACGCAGTATTTT
-	TRBV7-9	TRBD2	TRBJ2-1	CASSLGTSYNEQFF	TGTGCCAGCAGCTTAGGGACTAGCTACAATGAGCAGTTCTTC
few	TRBV7-9	TRBD1	TRBJ2-2	CASNLLLTGATGELFF	TGTGCCAGCAACCTACTTTTGACAGGGGCCACCGGGGAGCTGTTTTTT
-	TRBV27	-	TRBJ1-3	CASSFQAGNTIYF	TGTGCCAGCAGTTTCCAGGCTGGAAACACCATATATTTT
once	TRBV18	-	TRBJ2-1	CASTIGPLGGSVEQFF	TGTGCCAGCACGATAGGACCCCTCGGGGGTTCGGTTGAGCAGTTCTTC
medium-sized	TRBV29-1	TRBD1	TRBJ2-7	CSAAGQGMGEQYF	TGCAGCGCCGCAGGACAGGGAATGGGCGAGCAGTACTTC
-	TRBV7-9	TRBD2	TRBJ2-1	CASSPSGNYNEQFF	TGTGCCAGCAGCCCTAGCGGGAACTACAATGAGCAGTTCTTC
few	TRBV12-3/TRBV12-4	TRBD1	TRBJ2-7	CASSPQGQGYEQYF	TGTGCCAGCAGTCCCCAGGGACAGGGCTACGAGCAGTACTTC
-	TRBV2	TRBD1	TRBJ1-6	CASYSGQGNSPLHF	TGTGCCTCATATTCGGGACAGGGGAATTCACCCCTCCACTTT
-	TRBV12-3/TRBV12-4	-	TRBJ1-5	CASRRGPGPQHF	TGTGCCAGTCGCAGAGGCCCAGGGCCCCAGCATTTT
few	TRBV7-2	-	TRBJ2-1	CASSYPGEQFF	TGTGCCAGCAGCTACCCCGGTGAGCAGTTCTTC
-	TRBV7-9	-	TRBJ1-1	CASSFRPGGQPYNTEAFF	TGTGCCAGCAGCTTCCGCCCCGGGGGGCAACCATACAACACTGAAGCTTTCTTT
few	TRBV6-5	TRBD2	TRBJ2-1	CASSGLAGDSSYNEQFF	TGTGCCAGCAGCGGACTAGCGGGGGATAGCTCCTACAATGAGCAGTTCTTC
-	TRBV20-1	-	TRBJ2-2	CSASRVKNTGELFF	TGCAGTGCTAGTCGGGTGAAGAACACCGGGGAGCTGTTTTTT
few	TRBV10-3	-	TRBJ2-1	CAISEGKGFTGNEQFF	TGTGCCATCAGTGAGGGGAAGGGATTCACGGGGAATGAGCAGTTCTTC
few	TRBV6-1	TRBD1	TRBJ1-1	CASKTGRTEAFF	TGTGCCAGCAAGACAGGGCGCACTGAAGCTTTCTTT
few	TRBV30	-	TRBJ1-5	CAWRPRTALNQPQHF	TGTGCCTGGAGGCCCCGGACAGCTCTCAATCAGCCCCAGCATTTT
-	TRBV30	-	TRBJ1-3	CAWSSGLRNTIYF	TGTGCCTGGAGTAGCGGACTCAGAAACACCATATATTTT
many	TRBV20-1	TRBD1	TRBJ2-7	CSAPRDRFSEQYF	TGCAGTGCTCCCCGGGACAGGTTTAGCGAGCAGTACTTC
-	TRBV20-1	-	TRBJ1-2	CSAREGLKNYGYTF	TGCAGTGCTAGGGAAGGACTGAAAAACTATGGCTACACCTTC
-	TRBV5-5	-	TRBJ1-1	CASSYLDDYTEAFF	TGTGCCAGCAGCTACCTCGACGATTACACTGAAGCTTTCTTT
-	TRBV29-1	-	TRBJ2-1	CNILRLGGIGMNEQFF	TGCAACATCCTTCGACTGGGGGGTATTGGTATGAATGAGCAGTTCTTC
many	TRBV2	TRBD1	TRBJ1-1	CASSGDRGTEAFF	TGTGCCAGCAGTGGAGACAGGGGCACTGAAGCTTTCTTT
-	TRBV3-1	-	TRBJ1-2	CASSQNGQAFSGYTF	TGTGCCAGCAGCCAAAACGGGCAGGCCTTTAGTGGCTACACCTTC
-	TRBV2	-	TRBJ1-1	CASGGAFF	TGTGCCAGCGGCGGAGCTTTCTTT
few	TRBV20-1	TRBD1	TRBJ1-5	CSARAPRTGHQPQHF	TGCAGTGCTAGAGCACCTCGGACAGGCCATCAGCCCCAGCATTTT
few	TRBV5-5	TRBD1	TRBJ2-7	CASSLDWTGVFYEQYF	TGTGCCAGCAGCTTGGATTGGACAGGGGTGTTCTACGAGCAGTACTTC
-	TRBV2	-	TRBJ1-2	CASRQTGKHGYTF	TGTGCCAGCAGGCAAACAGGGAAGCATGGCTACACCTTC
few	TRBV5-8	TRBD1	TRBJ1-4	CASSSAGQRNEKLFF	TGTGCCAGCAGCTCCGCGGGACAGAGAAATGAAAAACTGTTTTTT
-	TRBV20-1	TRBD1	TRBJ2-1	CSARGTDYDEQFF	TGCAGTGCTAGGGGGACAGACTACGATGAGCAGTTCTTC
-	TRBV10-3	TRBD2	TRBJ2-1	CAIKPGLPYNEQFF	TGTGCCATCAAACCGGGACTACCCTACAATGAGCAGTTCTTC
few	TRBV19	-	TRBJ1-5	CASSIDWAGGNQPQHF	TGTGCCAGTAGTATCGATTGGGCAGGCGGCAATCAGCCCCAGCATTTT
-	TRBV18	-	TRBJ1-5	CASSPSAGQLQPQHF	TGTGCCAGCTCACCATCTGCGGGACAACTTCAGCCCCAGCATTTT
-	TRBV7-9	-	TRBJ2-6	CASSLGLSEANVLTF	TGTGCCAGCAGCTTAGGTCTCTCTGAGGCCAACGTCCTGACTTTC
many	TRBV10-3	TRBD1	TRBJ2-1	CAIRDRDPHHRNEQFF	TGTGCCATCAGGGACAGGGATCCCCACCATCGTAATGAGCAGTTCTTC
many	TRBV15	-	TRBJ2-5	CATSRDKSVEETQYF	TGTGCCACCAGCAGAGATAAGTCAGTAGAAGAGACCCAGTACTTC
few	TRBV7-2	-	TRBJ1-1	CASSLLGQGEAFF	TGTGCCAGCAGCTTACTCGGGCAGGGTGAAGCTTTCTTT